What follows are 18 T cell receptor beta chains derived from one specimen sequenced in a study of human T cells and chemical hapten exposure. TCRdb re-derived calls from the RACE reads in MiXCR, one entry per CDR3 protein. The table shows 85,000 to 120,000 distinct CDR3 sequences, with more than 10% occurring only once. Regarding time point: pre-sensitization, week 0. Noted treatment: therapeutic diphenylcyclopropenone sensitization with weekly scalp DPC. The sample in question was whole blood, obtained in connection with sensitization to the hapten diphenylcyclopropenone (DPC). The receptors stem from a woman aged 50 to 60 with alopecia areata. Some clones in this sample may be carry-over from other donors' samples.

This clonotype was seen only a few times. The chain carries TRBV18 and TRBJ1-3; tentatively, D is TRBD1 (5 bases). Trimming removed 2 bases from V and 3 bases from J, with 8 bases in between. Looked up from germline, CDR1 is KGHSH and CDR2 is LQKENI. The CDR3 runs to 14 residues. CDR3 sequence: CASSPRQNGNTIYF. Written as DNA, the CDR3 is TGTGCCAGCTCACCAAGACAGAATGGAAACACCATATATTTT.

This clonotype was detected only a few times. CDR3 loop: CSAEMEEQFF. The CDR3 bases are TGCAGCGCCGAAATGGAGGAGCAGTTCTTC. The chain links TRBV29-1 to TRBJ2-1; D not resolved. Germline CDR1 reads SQVTM; CDR2 reads ANQGSEA. The CDR3 contains 10 residues. Trimming stripped 7 bases from V and 10 bases from J, with 11 bases between.

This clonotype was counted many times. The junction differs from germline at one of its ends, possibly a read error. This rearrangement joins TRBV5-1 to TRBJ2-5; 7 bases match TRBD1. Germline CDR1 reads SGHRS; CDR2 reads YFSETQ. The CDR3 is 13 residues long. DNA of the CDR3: TGTGCCAGCAGCTTAGGGACAGAAGAGACCCAGTACTTC. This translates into CASSLGTEETQYF.

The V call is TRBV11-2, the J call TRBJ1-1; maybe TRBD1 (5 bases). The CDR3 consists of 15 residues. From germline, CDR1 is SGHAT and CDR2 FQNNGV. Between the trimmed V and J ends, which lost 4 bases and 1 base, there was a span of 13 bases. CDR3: CASSWDGIKNTEAFF. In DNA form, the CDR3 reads TGTGCCAGCAGCTGGGACGGGATTAAGAACACTGAAGCTTTCTTT. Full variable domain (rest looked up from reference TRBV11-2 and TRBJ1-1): EAGVAQSPRYKIIEKRQSVAFWCNPISGHATLYWYQQILGQGPKLLIQFQNNGVVDDSQLPKDRFSAERLKGVDSTLKIQPAKLEDSAVYLCASSWDGIKNTEAFFGQGTRLTVV.

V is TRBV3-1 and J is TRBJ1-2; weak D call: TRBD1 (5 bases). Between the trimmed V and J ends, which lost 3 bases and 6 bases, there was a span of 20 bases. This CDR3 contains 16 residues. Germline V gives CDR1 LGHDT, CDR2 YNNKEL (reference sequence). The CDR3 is CASSHAAGGGADGYTF. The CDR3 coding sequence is TGTGCCAGCAGCCACGCAGCTGGTGGGGGAGCGGATGGCTACACCTTC.

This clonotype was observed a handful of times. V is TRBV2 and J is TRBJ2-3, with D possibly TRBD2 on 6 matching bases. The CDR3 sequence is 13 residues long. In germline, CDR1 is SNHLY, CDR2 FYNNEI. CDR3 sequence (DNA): TGTGCTAGCGAGGACTACTTTACAGATACGCAGTATTTT. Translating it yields CASEDYFTDTQYF.

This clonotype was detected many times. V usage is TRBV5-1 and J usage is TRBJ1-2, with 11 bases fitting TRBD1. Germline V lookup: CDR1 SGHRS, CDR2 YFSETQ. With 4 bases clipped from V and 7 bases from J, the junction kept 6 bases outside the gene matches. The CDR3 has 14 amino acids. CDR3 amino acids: CASSPDRGHGGYTF. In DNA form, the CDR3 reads TGCGCCAGCAGCCCGGACAGGGGGCATGGTGGCTACACCTTC.

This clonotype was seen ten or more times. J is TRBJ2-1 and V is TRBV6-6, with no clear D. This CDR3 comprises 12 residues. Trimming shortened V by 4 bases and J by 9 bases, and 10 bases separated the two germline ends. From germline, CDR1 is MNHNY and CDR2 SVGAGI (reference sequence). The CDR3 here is CASSFGVGEQFF. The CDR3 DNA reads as TGTGCCAGCAGTTTTGGGGTGGGTGAGCAGTTCTTC.

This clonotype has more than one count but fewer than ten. CDR3 residues: CSVQTDTGSGANVLTF. CDR3 DNA: TGCAGCGTCCAAACCGACACAGGCTCTGGGGCCAACGTCCTGACTTTC. The genes are TRBV29-1 and TRBJ2-6; D is perhaps TRBD1 (5 bases). Trimming took 6 bases from V and 0 from J, leaving 15 bases between them. This CDR3 is 16 amino acids long. Germline V gene sequence: CDR1 SQVTM, CDR2 ANQGSEA.

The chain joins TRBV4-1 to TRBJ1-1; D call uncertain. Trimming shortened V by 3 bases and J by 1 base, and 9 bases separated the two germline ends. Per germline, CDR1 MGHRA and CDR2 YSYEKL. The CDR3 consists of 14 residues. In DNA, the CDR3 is TGCGCCAGCAGCCAGCGGCGGGAGAACACTGAAGCTTTCTTT. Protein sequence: CASSQRRENTEAFF.

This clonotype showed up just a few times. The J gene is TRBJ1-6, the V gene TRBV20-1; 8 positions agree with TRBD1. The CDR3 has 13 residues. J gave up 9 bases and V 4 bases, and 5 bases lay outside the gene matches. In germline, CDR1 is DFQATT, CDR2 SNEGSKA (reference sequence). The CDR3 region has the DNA TGCAGTGCTACCGGGACAGGAGCTTCACCCCTCCACTTT. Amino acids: CSATGTGASPLHF.

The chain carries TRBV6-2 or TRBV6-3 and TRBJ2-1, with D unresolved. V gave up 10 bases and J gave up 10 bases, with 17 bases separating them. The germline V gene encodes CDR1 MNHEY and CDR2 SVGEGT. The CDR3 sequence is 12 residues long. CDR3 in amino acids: CATSVSVAEQFF. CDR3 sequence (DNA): TGTGCCACCTCGGTGAGCGTCGCCGAGCAGTTCTTC.

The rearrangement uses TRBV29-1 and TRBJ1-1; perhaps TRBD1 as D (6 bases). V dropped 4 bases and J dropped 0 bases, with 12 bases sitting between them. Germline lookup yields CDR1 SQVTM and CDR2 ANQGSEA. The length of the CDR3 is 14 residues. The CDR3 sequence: CSVVARTVNTEAFF. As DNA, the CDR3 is TGCAGCGTTGTTGCAAGGACAGTGAACACTGAAGCTTTCTTT. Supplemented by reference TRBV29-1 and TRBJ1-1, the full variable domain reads SAVISQKPSRDICQRGTSLTIQCQVDSQVTMMFWYRQQPGQSLTLIATANQGSEATYESGFVIDKFPISRPNLTFSTLTVSNMSPEDSSIYLCSVVARTVNTEAFFGQGTRLTVV.

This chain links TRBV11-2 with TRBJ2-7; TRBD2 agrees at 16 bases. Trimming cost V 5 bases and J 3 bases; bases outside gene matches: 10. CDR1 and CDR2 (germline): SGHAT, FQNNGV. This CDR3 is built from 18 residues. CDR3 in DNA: TGTGCCAGCAGCCTGGGGACTAGCGGGGGGGCCGTCCTCTACGAGCAGTACTTC. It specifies CASSLGTSGGAVLYEQYF.

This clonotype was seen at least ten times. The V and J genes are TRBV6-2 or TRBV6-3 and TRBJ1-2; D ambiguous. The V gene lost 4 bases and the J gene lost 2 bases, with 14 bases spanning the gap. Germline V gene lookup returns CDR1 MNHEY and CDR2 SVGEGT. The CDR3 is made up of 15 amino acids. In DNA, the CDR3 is TGTGCCAGCAGTTCTCTTCCGCAGCCAAACTATGGCTACACCTTC. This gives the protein CASSSLPQPNYGYTF.

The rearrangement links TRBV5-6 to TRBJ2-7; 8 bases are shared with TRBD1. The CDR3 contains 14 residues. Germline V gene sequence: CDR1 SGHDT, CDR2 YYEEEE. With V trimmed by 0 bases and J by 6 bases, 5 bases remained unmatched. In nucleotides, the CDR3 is TGTGCCAGCAGCTTGGTCGACAGGGGTCCCGAGCAGTACTTC. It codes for CASSLVDRGPEQYF.

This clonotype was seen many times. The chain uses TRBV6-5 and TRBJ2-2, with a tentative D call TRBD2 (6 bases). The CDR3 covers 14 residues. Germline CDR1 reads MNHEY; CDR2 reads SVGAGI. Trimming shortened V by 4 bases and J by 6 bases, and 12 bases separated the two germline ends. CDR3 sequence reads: CASSSGLSSGELFF. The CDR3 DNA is TGTGCCAGCAGTTCGGGACTCTCGTCCGGGGAGCTGTTTTTT.

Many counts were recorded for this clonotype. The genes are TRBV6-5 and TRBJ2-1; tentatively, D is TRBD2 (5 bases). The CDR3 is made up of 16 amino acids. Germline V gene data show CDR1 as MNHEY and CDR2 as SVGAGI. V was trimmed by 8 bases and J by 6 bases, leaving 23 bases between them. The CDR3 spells CASGSGGPGWSNEQFF. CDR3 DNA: TGTGCCAGCGGGTCAGGAGGTCCCGGGTGGTCCAATGAGCAGTTCTTC.